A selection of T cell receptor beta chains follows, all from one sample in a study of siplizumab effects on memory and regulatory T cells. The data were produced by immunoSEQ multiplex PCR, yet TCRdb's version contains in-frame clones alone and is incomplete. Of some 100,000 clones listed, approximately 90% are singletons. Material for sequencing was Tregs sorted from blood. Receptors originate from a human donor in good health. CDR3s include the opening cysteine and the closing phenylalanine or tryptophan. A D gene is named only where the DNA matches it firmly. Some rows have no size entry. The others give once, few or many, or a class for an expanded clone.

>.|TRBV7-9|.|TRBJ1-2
CASSPDSSYGYTF
TGTGCCAGCAGCCCGGACAGTTCCTATGGCTACACCTTC
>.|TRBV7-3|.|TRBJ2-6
CASSLSPTPSGANVLTF
TGTGCCAGCAGCTTATCCCCAACACCCTCTGGGGCCAACGTCCTGACTTTC
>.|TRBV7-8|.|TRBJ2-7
CASSLAGATSYEQYF
TGTGCCAGCAGCTTGGCAGGGGCCACATCCTACGAGCAGTACTTC
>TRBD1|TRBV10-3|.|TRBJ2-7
CAHLQGDLYEQYF
TGTGCCCATTTGCAGGGGGACCTATACGAGCAGTACTTC
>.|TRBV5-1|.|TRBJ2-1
CASSGGTEVYSNEQFF
TGCGCCAGCAGTGGGGGGACAGAGGTATATAGCAATGAGCAGTTCTTC
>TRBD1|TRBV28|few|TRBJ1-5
CASRAGGFSNQPQHF
TGTGCCAGCAGGGCAGGGGGGTTTAGCAATCAGCCCCAGCATTTT
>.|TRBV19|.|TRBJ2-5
CASSIDSLGTQYF
TGTGCCAGTAGTATAGATTCCCTTGGGACCCAGTACTTC
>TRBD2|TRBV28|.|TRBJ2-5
CASSSWGLAGVGETQYF
TGTGCCAGCAGTTCGTGGGGACTAGCGGGAGTCGGGGAGACCCAGTACTTC
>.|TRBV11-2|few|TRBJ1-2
CASSLVRARGYTF
TGTGCCAGCAGCTTAGTGAGGGCTCGTGGCTACACCTTC
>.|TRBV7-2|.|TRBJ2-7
CASSFQGYEQYF
TGTGCCAGCAGCTTCCAAGGGTACGAGCAGTACTTC
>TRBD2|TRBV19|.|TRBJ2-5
CASTSGGETQYF
TGTGCCAGTACCTCGGGGGGGGAGACCCAGTACTTC
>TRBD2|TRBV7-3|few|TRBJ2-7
CASSLGSSGAGYEQYF
TGTGCCAGCAGCTTAGGTTCTAGCGGGGCGGGGTACGAGCAGTACTTC
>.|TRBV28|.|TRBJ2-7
CASSLYRVVGEQYF
TGTGCCAGCAGTTTATACAGGGTAGTTGGCGAGCAGTACTTC
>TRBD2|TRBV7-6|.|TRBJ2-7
CASSYELAGGEQYF
TGTGCCAGCAGCTATGAACTAGCGGGTGGCGAGCAGTACTTC
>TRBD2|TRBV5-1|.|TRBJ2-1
CASSLGLANEQFF
TGCGCCAGCAGCTTGGGACTAGCGAATGAGCAGTTCTTC
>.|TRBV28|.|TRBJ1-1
CASSLTGNTEAFF
TGTGCCAGCAGCCTAACTGGAAACACTGAAGCTTTCTTT
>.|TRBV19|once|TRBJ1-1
CASSPPQVNTEAFF
TGTGCCAGTAGCCCCCCCCAGGTGAACACTGAAGCTTTCTTT
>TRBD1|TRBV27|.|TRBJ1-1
CASSSGTGGFRTEAFF
TGTGCCAGCAGTTCCGGGACAGGGGGGTTTCGCACTGAAGCTTTCTTT
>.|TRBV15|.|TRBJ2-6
CATSLPGKSGANVLTF
TGTGCCACCAGCTTGCCTGGAAAATCTGGGGCCAACGTCCTGACTTTC
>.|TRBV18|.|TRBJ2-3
CASSPPGETDTQYF
TGTGCCAGCTCACCACCAGGGGAGACAGATACGCAGTATTTT
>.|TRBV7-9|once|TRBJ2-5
CASTGGPVETQYF
TGTGCCAGCACCGGGGGCCCGGTTGAGACCCAGTACTTC
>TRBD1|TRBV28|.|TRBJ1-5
CASSPSLGTGKWSNQPQHF
TGTGCCAGCAGTCCCTCTCTCGGGACAGGGAAGTGGAGTAATCAGCCCCAGCATTTT
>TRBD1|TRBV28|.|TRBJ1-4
CASSSSQGALNEKLFF
TGTGCCAGCAGTTCCAGTCAGGGGGCCCTTAACGAAAAACTGTTTTTT
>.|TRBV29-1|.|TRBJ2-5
CSVIRTRETQYF
TGCAGCGTTATCCGGACCCGGGAGACCCAGTACTTC
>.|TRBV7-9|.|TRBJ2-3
CASSKRGADTQYF
TGTGCCAGCAGCAAAAGAGGCGCAGATACGCAGTATTTT
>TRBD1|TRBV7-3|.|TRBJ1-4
CASSLPTGFNEKLFF
TGTGCCAGCAGCCTCCCGACAGGGTTTAATGAAAAACTGTTTTTT
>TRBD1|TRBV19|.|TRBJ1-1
CASTPLRTGARNRDTEAFF
TGTGCCAGTACACCGCTCCGGACAGGGGCTAGGAATCGTGACACTGAAGCTTTCTTT
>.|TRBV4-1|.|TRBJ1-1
CASSQDPYAGTEAFF
TGCGCCAGCAGCCAAGACCCTTATGCGGGCACTGAAGCTTTCTTT
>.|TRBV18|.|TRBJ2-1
CASSPPEGASFF
TGTGCCAGCTCACCACCGGAGGGAGCATCGTTCTTC
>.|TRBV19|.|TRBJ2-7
CASSMGGFEQYF
TGTGCCAGTAGTATGGGCGGGTTCGAGCAGTACTTC
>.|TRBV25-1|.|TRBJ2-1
CASSEYKGYNEQFF
TGTGCCAGCAGTGAATACAAGGGCTACAATGAGCAGTTCTTC
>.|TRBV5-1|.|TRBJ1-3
CASSLASENGNTIYF
TGCGCCAGCAGCTTGGCCAGCGAGAATGGAAACACCATATATTTT
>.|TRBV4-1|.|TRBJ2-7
CASSQRDISYEQYF
TGCGCCAGCAGCCAAAGGGATATCTCCTACGAGCAGTACTTC
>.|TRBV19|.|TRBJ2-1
CASTLYNEQFF
TGTGCTTCTACCCTCTACAATGAGCAGTTCTTC
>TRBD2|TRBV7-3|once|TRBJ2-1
CASSYGLAGNEQFF
TGTGCCAGCAGCTACGGACTAGCGGGAAATGAGCAGTTCTTC
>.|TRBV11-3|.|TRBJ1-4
CASSLDGATAPTNEKLFF
TGTGCCAGCAGCTTAGATGGAGCGACAGCCCCAACTAATGAAAAACTGTTTTTT
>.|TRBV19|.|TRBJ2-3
CASSISHGTDTQYF
TGTGCCAGTAGTATATCTCACGGCACAGATACGCAGTATTTT